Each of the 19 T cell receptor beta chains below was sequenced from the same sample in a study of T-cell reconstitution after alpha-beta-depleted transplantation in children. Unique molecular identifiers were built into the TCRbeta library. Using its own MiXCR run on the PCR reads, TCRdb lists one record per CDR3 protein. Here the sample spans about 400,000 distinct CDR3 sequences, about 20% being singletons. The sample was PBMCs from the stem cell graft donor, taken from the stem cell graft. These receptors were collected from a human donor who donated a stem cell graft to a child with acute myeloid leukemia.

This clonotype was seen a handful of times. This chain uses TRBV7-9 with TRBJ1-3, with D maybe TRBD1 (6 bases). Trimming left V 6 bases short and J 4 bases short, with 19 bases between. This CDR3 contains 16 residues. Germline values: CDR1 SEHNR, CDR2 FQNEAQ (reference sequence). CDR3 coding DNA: TGTGCCAGCAGGACTTCCTTCGGGACACCCGGAAACACCATATATTTT. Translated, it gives CASRTSFGTPGNTIYF.

The CDR3 region has the DNA TGTGCCACCAGCAGAGAGTCAGGACCTAACACCGGGGAGCTGTTTTTT. Translating it yields CATSRESGPNTGELFF. The chain combines TRBV15 with TRBJ2-2; no clear D gene. The germline gives CDR1 LNHNV, CDR2 YYDKDF (reference sequence). The CDR3 length is 16 residues. V was pared by 0 bases and J by 2 bases, with 10 bases between.

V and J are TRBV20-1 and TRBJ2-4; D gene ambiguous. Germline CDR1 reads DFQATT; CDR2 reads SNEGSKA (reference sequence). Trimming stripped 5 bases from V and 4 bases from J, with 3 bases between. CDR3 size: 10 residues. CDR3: CSALKNIQYF. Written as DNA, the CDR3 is TGCAGTGCTCTAAAAAACATTCAGTACTTC.

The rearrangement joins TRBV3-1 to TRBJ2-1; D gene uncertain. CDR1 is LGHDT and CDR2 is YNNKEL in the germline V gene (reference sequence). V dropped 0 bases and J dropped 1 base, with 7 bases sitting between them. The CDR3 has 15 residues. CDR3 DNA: TGTGCCAGCAGCCAAGATACATCGTCCTACAATGAGCAGTTCTTC. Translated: CASSQDTSSYNEQFF.

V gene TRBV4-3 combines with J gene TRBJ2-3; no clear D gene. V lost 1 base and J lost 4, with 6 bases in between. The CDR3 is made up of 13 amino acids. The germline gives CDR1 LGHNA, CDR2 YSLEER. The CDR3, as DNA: TGCGCCAGCAGCCAAGGAGAGGCAGATACGCAGTATTTT. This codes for CASSQGEADTQYF.

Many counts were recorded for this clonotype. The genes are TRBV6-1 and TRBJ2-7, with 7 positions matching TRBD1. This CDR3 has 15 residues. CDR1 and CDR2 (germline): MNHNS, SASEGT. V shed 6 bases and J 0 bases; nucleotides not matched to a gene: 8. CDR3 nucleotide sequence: TGTGCCAGCAGCCCGACAGGGATTAGCTCCTACGAGCAGTACTTC. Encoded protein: CASSPTGISSYEQYF.

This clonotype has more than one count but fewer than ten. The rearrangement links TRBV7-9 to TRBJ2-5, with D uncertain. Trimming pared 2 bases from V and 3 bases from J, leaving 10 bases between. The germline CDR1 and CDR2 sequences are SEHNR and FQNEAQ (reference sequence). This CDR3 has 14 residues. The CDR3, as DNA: TGTGCCAGCAGCTTAACGGGCTGGAAAGAGACCCAGTACTTC. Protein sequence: CASSLTGWKETQYF.

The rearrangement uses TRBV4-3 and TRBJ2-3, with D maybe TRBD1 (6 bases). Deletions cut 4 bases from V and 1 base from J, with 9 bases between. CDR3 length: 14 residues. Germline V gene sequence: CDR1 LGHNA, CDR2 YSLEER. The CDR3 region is CASSLNRGTDTQYF. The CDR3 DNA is TGCGCCAGCAGCCTAAACAGGGGCACAGATACGCAGTATTTT.

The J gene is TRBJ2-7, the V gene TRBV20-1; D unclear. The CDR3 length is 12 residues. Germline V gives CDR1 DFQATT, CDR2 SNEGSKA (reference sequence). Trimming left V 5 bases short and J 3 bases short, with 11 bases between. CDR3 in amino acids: CSAFRQNYEQYF. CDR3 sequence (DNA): TGCAGTGCTTTTCGGCAGAACTACGAGCAGTACTTC.

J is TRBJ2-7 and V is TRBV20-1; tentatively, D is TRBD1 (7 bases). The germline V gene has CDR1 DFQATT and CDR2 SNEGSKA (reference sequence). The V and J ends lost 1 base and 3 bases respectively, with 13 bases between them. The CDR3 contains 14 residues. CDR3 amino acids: CSARGLQGGYEQYF. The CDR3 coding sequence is TGCAGTGCTAGAGGTCTCCAGGGGGGCTACGAGCAGTACTTC.

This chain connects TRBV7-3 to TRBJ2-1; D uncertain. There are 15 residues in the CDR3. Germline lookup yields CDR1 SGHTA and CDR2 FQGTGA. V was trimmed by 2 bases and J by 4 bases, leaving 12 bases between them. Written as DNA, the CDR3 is TGTGCCAGCAGCTTAGATAAGCGCCCGTACAATGAGCAGTTCTTC. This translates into CASSLDKRPYNEQFF.

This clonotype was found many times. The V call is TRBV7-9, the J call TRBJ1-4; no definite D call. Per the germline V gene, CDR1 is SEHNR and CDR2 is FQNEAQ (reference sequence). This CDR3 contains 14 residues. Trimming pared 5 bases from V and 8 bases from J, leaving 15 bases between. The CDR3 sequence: CASSLPERSEKLFF. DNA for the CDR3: TGTGCCAGCAGCCTTCCTGAGAGGTCGGAAAAACTGTTTTTT.

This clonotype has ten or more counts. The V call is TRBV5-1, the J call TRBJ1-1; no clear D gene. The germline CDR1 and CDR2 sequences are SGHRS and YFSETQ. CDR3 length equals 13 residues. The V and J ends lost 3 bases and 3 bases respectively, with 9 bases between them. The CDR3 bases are TGCGCCAGCAGCTCGAGGGCTGACACTGAAGCTTTCTTT. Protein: CASSSRADTEAFF.

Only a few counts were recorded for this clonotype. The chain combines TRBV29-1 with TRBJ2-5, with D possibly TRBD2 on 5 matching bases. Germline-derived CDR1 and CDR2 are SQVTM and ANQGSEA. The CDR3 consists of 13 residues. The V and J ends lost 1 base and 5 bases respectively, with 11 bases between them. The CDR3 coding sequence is TGCAGCGTTGAAGTCCTAGCCCAGGAGACCCAGTACTTC. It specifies CSVEVLAQETQYF.

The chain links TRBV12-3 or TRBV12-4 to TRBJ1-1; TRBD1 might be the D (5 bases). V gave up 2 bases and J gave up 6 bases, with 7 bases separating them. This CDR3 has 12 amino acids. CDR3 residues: CASSLYRSEAFF. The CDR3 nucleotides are TGTGCCAGCAGTTTATACAGGTCTGAAGCTTTCTTT.

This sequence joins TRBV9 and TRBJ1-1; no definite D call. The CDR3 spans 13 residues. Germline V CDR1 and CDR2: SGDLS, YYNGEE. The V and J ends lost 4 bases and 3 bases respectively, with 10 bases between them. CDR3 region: CASSFRWDTEAFF. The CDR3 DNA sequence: TGTGCCAGCAGCTTTAGGTGGGACACTGAAGCTTTCTTT.

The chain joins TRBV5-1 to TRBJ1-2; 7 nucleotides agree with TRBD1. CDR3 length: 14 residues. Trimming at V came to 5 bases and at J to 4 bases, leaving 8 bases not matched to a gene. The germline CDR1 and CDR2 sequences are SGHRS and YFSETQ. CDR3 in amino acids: CASSEAPGGYGYTF. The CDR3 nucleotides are TGCGCCAGCAGTGAGGCCCCAGGGGGCTATGGCTACACCTTC.

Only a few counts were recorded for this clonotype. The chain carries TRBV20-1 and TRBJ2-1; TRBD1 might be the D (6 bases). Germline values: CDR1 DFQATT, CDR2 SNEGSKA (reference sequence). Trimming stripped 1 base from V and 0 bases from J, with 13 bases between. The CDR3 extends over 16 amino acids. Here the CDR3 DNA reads TGCAGTGCTAGAGGGGGGCTTGCTAGCTCCTACAATGAGCAGTTCTTC. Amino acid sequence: CSARGGLASSYNEQFF.

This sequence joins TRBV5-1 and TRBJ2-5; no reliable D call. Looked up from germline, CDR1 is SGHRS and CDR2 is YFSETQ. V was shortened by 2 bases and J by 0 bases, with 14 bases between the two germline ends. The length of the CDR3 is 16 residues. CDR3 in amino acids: CASSFGDADYQETQYF. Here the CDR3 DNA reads TGCGCCAGCAGCTTCGGTGACGCGGATTACCAAGAGACCCAGTACTTC.